The 27 T cell receptor beta chains listed next were all sequenced from one sample in a study of blood T cell repertoires in COVID-19. Assay: immunoSEQ multiplex PCR; the TCRdb copy retains only in-frame clones and omits some. The sample holds over 250,000 clones, approximately 84% seen once. Sequenced material: peripheral blood. These receptor sequences come from a human donor with COVID-19, enrolled during active disease. The donor label of this sample is uncertain.

As regards this clone: This sample includes further DNA sequences coding for the same CDR3. The gene calls are TRBV19 and TRBJ1-1, with a possible D match to TRBD1 (5 bases). The CDR3 runs to 14 residues. The V gene's germline CDR1 is LNHDA and CDR2 SQIVND (reference sequence). With 5 bases removed from V and 1 base from J, the gap between germline ends came to 11 bases. This chain's CDR3 is CASSPQGGNTEAFF. The CDR3 DNA follows: TGTGCCAGTAGTCCTCAGGGAGGGAACACTGAAGCTTTCTTT.

The rearrangement links TRBV7-3 to TRBJ2-1, with 8 bases fitting TRBD2. This CDR3 is built from 16 residues. Germline CDR1 is SGHTA and CDR2 is FQGTGA. J was trimmed by 7 bases and V by 5 bases; bases with no gene match: 13. CDR3 DNA sequence: TGTGCCAGCAGCCTCACGGGAGGGACCACTACAAATGAGCAGTTCTTC. Translated, it gives CASSLTGGTTTNEQFF.

The chain combines TRBV7-2 with TRBJ1-5; 7 bases align to TRBD1. The V and J ends lost 5 bases and 5 bases, in that order; junction bases with no gene match: 3. The CDR3 is 13 residues long. CDR1 and CDR2 (germline): SGHTA, FQGNSA. CDR3 in DNA: TGTGCCAGCAGCACCAGGGGGGATCAGCCCCAGCATTTT. It specifies CASSTRGDQPQHF.

In this sample, this clone turned up a few times. This chain links TRBV6-1 with TRBJ2-2; maybe TRBD1 (6 bases). V lost 2 bases and J lost 0, with 10 bases in between. Germline loops: CDR1 MNHNS, CDR2 SASEGT. This CDR3 spans 16 amino acids. The CDR3 nucleotides read TGTGCCAGCAGTGAACAACAGGGTTCGAACACCGGGGAGCTGTTTTTT. Protein sequence: CASSEQQGSNTGELFF.

The chain links TRBV30 to TRBJ1-2; D is unresolved. CDR3 length equals 14 residues. CDR1 GTSNPN and CDR2 SVGIG come from the germline V gene (reference sequence). V was pared by 3 bases and J by 4 bases, with 15 bases between. Written as DNA, the CDR3 is TGTGCCTGGAGGCTAGGCGGGGTCCCCTATGGCTACACCTTC. Translation: CAWRLGGVPYGYTF.

The gene calls are TRBV2 and TRBJ2-5; D is possibly TRBD2 (6 bases). The germline CDR1 and CDR2 sequences are SNHLY and FYNNEI. CDR3 size: 15 residues. Deletions cut 4 bases from V and 2 bases from J, with 14 bases between. The CDR3 nucleotides read TGTGCCAGCAGTGTCGGCGGGGATGAGCAAGAGACCCAGTACTTC. This codes for CASSVGGDEQETQYF. The full variable domain, rest sourced from reference TRBV2 and TRBJ2-5, is EPEVTQTPSHQVTQMGQEVILRCVPISNHLYFYWYRQILGQKVEFLVSFYNNEISEKSEIFDDQFSVERPDGSNFTLKIRSTKLEDSAMYFCASSVGGDEQETQYFGPGTRLLVL.

The chain has TRBV27 and TRBJ2-1; 9 positions match TRBD1. CDR1 is MNHEY, CDR2 SMNVEV, per germline (reference sequence). J lost 8 bases, V lost 6 bases, and 14 bases had no gene match. The CDR3 totals 16 residues. In DNA form, the CDR3 reads TGTGCCAGCAGGCAATTATGGGACAGGGCAGGAGATGAGCAGTTCTTC. As protein: CASRQLWDRAGDEQFF.

The chain has TRBV30 and TRBJ2-5, with TRBD2 matching 9 bases. Trimming cost V 1 base and J 5 bases; bases outside gene matches: 11. CDR3 size: 16 residues. CDR1 GTSNPN and CDR2 SVGIG come from the germline V gene (reference sequence). CDR3 protein: CAWSGSSGTRGETQYF. CDR3 in DNA: TGTGCCTGGAGTGGTTCTAGCGGGACCCGCGGGGAGACCCAGTACTTC.

The chain is built from TRBV13 and TRBJ2-7; 9 bases line up with TRBD1. V lost 5 bases and J lost 4; bases outside the gene matches: 6. Germline V gives CDR1 PRHDT, CDR2 FYEKMQ (reference sequence). The CDR3 totals 14 residues. CDR3 residues: CASSVTGGGYEQYF. The CDR3 bases are TGTGCCAGCAGCGTAACAGGGGGCGGTTACGAGCAGTACTTC.

V gene TRBV3-1 (or the pseudogene TRBV3-2) combines with J gene TRBJ1-4; 11 positions agree with TRBD1. Germline CDR1 LGHDT, CDR2 YNNKEL (reference sequence). This CDR3 contains 16 residues. Losses at the gene ends were 1 base for V and 7 bases for J; bases not matched to a gene: 5. DNA of the CDR3: TGTGCCAGCAGCCAAGGAGGACAGGGGGCACGTGAAAAACTGTTTTTT. Protein: CASSQGGQGAREKLFF.

V and J are TRBV30 and TRBJ2-5, with D possibly matching TRBD2 (6 bases). Deletions cut 0 bases from V and 7 bases from J, with 15 bases between. The V gene's germline CDR1 is GTSNPN and CDR2 SVGIG (reference sequence). CDR3 length equals 14 residues. CDR3 sequence (DNA): TGTGCCTGGAGTGTTGGGACTCAGCTTGTGACCCAGTACTTC. Translated: CAWSVGTQLVTQYF.

This chain uses TRBV5-1 with TRBJ1-2; 7 bases agree with TRBD1. The trim removed 3 bases at V and 4 bases at J, leaving 9 bases unmatched. Germline CDR1 SGHRS, CDR2 YFSETQ. This CDR3 region has 15 residues. DNA for the CDR3: TGCGCCAGCAGCTCGGGTCCGGGACAGCTCTATGGCTACACCTTC. Its protein is CASSSGPGQLYGYTF.

This clone was found a few times. This chain uses TRBV15 with TRBJ1-1; D is unclear. The CDR3 loop spans 15 amino acids. CDR1 is LNHNV, CDR2 YYDKDF, per germline (reference sequence). The V gene lost 0 bases and the J gene lost 8 bases, with 16 bases spanning the gap. The CDR3 nucleotides are TGTGCCACCAGCAGAGATCCCGCCGGGTACTTAGAAGCTTTCTTT. Its translation is CATSRDPAGYLEAFF. The whole variable domain, filled in from reference TRBV15 and TRBJ1-1, reads DAMVIQNPRYQVTQFGKPVTLSCSQTLNHNVMYWYQQKSSQAPKLLFHYYDKDFNNEADTPDNFQSRRPNTSFCFLDIRSPGLGDTAMYLCATSRDPAGYLEAFFGQGTRLTVV.

J is TRBJ2-7 and V is TRBV19; 7 nucleotides agree with TRBD1. The CDR3 sequence is 15 residues long. J was trimmed by 1 base and V by 5 bases; bases with no gene match: 8. CDR1 is LNHDA and CDR2 is SQIVND in the germline V gene (reference sequence). The CDR3 sequence: CASSVLPGQSYEQYF. The CDR3 DNA is TGTGCCAGTAGTGTACTTCCGGGACAGTCCTACGAGCAGTACTTC.

The chain joins TRBV19 to TRBJ2-7; 12 nucleotides line up with TRBD1. This CDR3 spans 14 amino acids. Trimming removed 5 bases from V and 4 bases from J; junction bases left unmatched: 3. In germline, CDR1 is LNHDA, CDR2 SQIVND (reference sequence). The CDR3 is CASSPGQGAYEQYF. DNA of the CDR3: TGTGCCAGTAGTCCGGGACAGGGGGCTTACGAGCAGTACTTC.

The chain links TRBV18 to TRBJ2-5; D remains unclear. Germline V gene data show CDR1 as KGHSH and CDR2 as LQKENI. The CDR3 spans 12 residues. Trimming cost V 3 bases and J 3 bases, with 5 bases left between them. In nucleotides, the CDR3 is TGTGCCAGCTCACCGAGAAAAGAGACCCAGTACTTC. Its protein is CASSPRKETQYF.

This chain links TRBV7-3 with TRBJ2-1, with 7 positions matching TRBD1. CDR3 size: 15 residues. Germline lookup yields CDR1 SGHTA and CDR2 FQGTGA. J was trimmed by 3 bases and V by 6 bases; bases with no gene match: 8. For the CDR3, the DNA is TGTGCCAGCAGTCCTCAGGGGGACCTCTACAATGAGCAGTTCTTC. The encoded protein is CASSPQGDLYNEQFF. The complete variable domain, with remaining parts taken from reference TRBV7-3 and TRBJ2-1, reads GAGVSQTPSNKVTEKGKYVELRCDPISGHTALYWYRQSLGQGPEFLIYFQGTGAADDSGLPNDRFFAVRPEGSVSTLKIQRTERGDSAVYLCASSPQGDLYNEQFFGPGTRLTVL.

The chain links TRBV12-3 or TRBV12-4 to TRBJ1-5; 9 nucleotides align to TRBD1. This CDR3 comprises 12 residues. The CDR3 loop is CAGQGFDQPQHF. The DNA for the CDR3 is TGTGCAGGACAGGGGTTCGATCAGCCCCAGCATTTT.

This clone was counted a few times. The rearrangement joins TRBV5-6 to TRBJ2-5; 7 bases map to TRBD1. V trimming: 3 bases; J trimming: 6 bases; junction bases outside the gene matches: 14. From germline, CDR1 is SGHDT and CDR2 YYEEEE. The CDR3 covers 16 residues. CDR3 in amino acids: CASSSLGDSRLKTQYF. The CDR3 DNA sequence: TGTGCCAGCAGCTCCCTAGGGGACAGCCGTTTGAAGACCCAGTACTTC.

V is TRBV12-3 or TRBV12-4 and J is TRBJ1-1, with a weak D call TRBD1 (6 bases). CDR3 length: 13 residues. V shed 7 bases and J shed 4 bases, with 13 bases lying between them. The CDR3 is CASNTGFSTEAFF. In DNA form, the CDR3 reads TGTGCCAGCAATACAGGGTTCTCCACTGAAGCTTTCTTT.

This clone was picked up many times. V usage is TRBV10-3 and J usage is TRBJ2-7, with D possibly matching TRBD2 (6 bases). Trimming pared 4 bases from V and 3 bases from J, leaving 7 bases between. Germline V lookup: CDR1 ENHRY, CDR2 SYGVKD. This CDR3 contains 12 residues. The CDR3 DNA sequence: TGTGCCATCAGTGGGCGGGGCTACGAGCAGTACTTC. The encoded protein is CAISGRGYEQYF.

This sequence joins TRBV11-2 and TRBJ1-3; D unresolved. The germline gives CDR1 SGHAT, CDR2 FQNNGV. The CDR3 has 15 amino acids. V lost 0 bases to trimming and J lost 3 bases, with 9 bases between them. CDR3 sequence reads: CASSLDIAGGNTIYF. CDR3 sequence (DNA): TGTGCCAGCAGCTTAGATATTGCGGGTGGAAACACCATATATTTT.

This clone occurred a few times. V is TRBV28 and J is TRBJ1-6; D is unclear. Germline CDR1 is MDHEN and CDR2 is SYDVKM. The CDR3 spans 17 residues. V was shortened by 2 bases and J by 8 bases, with 19 bases between the two germline ends. This CDR3 reads CASSLASLTLGDSPLHF. CDR3 coding DNA: TGTGCCAGCAGTTTAGCTAGTCTGACCCTGGGAGATTCACCCCTCCACTTT.

The rearrangement uses TRBV6-6 and TRBJ2-2; TRBD2 aligns across 14 bases. With V trimmed by 5 bases and J by 1 base, 9 bases remained unmatched. The CDR3 sequence is 19 residues long. Germline lookup yields CDR1 MNHNY and CDR2 SVGAGI (reference sequence). CDR3 residues: CASSLPTSGRVLNTGELFF. In DNA, the CDR3 is TGTGCCAGCAGTCTTCCGACTAGCGGGAGGGTACTGAACACCGGGGAGCTGTTTTTT.

The V and J genes are TRBV27 and TRBJ1-4; 7 nucleotides match TRBD1. Trimming cost V 5 bases and J 8 bases; bases outside gene matches: 11. CDR1 MNHEY and CDR2 SMNVEV come from the germline V gene (reference sequence). The length of the CDR3 is 15 residues. In DNA, the CDR3 is TGTGCCAGCAGTCTACGACAGGGACGTGGGGAAAAACTGTTTTTT. It is translated as CASSLRQGRGEKLFF.

The chain combines TRBV15 with TRBJ1-1; the D is unclear. The germline V gene has CDR1 LNHNV and CDR2 YYDKDF (reference sequence). Deletions cut 1 base from V and 5 bases from J, with 5 bases between. The CDR3 runs 12 residues. The CDR3 loop is CATSRGETEAFF. The CDR3 nucleotides are TGTGCCACCAGCAGAGGGGAGACTGAAGCTTTCTTT.

The V and J genes are TRBV7-2 and TRBJ2-1, with 12 bases identical to TRBD2. This CDR3 contains 14 residues. The V gene's germline CDR1 is SGHTA and CDR2 FQGNSA. V lost 1 base to trimming and J lost 10 bases; unmatched junction nucleotides: 2. The CDR3 spells CASSLGLAGEEQFF. CDR3 coding DNA: TGTGCCAGCAGCTTAGGACTAGCGGGAGAGGAGCAGTTCTTC.